This passage covers 24 T cell receptor beta chains from one sample sequenced in a study of cytomegalovirus exposure and HLA in healthy donors. In the PCR, 60 Vbeta and 13 Jbeta primers were used. Here immunoSEQ multiplex PCR was the method, and the copy in TCRdb shows in-frame clones only, minus some. The table has 150,000 to 200,000 clones, about 86% seen once. Material: PBMCs. These receptors came from a woman under 40 in good health and CMV-seronegative.

The chain has TRBV11-2 and TRBJ1-5; maybe TRBD1 (5 bases). The CDR3 extends over 15 amino acids. CDR1 is SGHAT, CDR2 FQNNGV, per germline. Trimming took 0 bases from V and 6 from J, leaving 12 bases between them. CDR3 sequence reads: CASSLDPGGGQPQHF. CDR3 in DNA: TGTGCCAGCAGCTTAGACCCCGGGGGGGGTCAGCCCCAGCATTTT.

This clone was seen a single time. The V gene is TRBV5-6, the J gene TRBJ2-2, with 9 bases fitting TRBD1. There are 15 residues in the CDR3. The germline gives CDR1 SGHDT, CDR2 YYEEEE. V was pared by 4 bases and J by 1 base, with 2 bases of the junction left unmatched. The CDR3 protein is CASSPTGGNTGELFF. The DNA of the CDR3 is TGTGCCAGCAGCCCGACAGGGGGGAACACCGGGGAGCTGTTTTTT. The variable domain in full, completed from reference TRBV5-6 and TRBJ2-2, reads DAGVTQSPTHLIKTRGQQVTLRCSPKSGHDTVSWYQQALGQGPQFIFQYYEEEERQRGNFPDRFSGHQFPNYSSELNVNALLLGDSALYLCASSPTGGNTGELFFGEGSRLTVL.

This clone was counted only a few times. The rearrangement joins TRBV7-8 to TRBJ2-1, with TRBD1 identical over 9 bases. Trimming cost V 2 bases and J 9 bases; bases outside gene matches: 2. The CDR3 has 13 amino acids. Germline V gene lookup returns CDR1 SGHVS and CDR2 FQNEAQ. CDR3 coding DNA: TGTGCCAGCAGCTTACTACAGGGGGCTGAGCAGTTCTTC. Protein: CASSLLQGAEQFF.

This chain's CDR3 is CASSLEQGAGGELFF. In DNA, the CDR3 is TGCGCCAGCAGCTTGGAGCAGGGGGCCGGCGGGGAGCTGTTTTTT. V usage is TRBV5-1 and J usage is TRBJ2-2, with 8 bases lining up with TRBD1. This CDR3 spans 15 amino acids. Losses at the gene ends were 0 bases for V and 7 bases for J; bases not matched to a gene: 5. Germline values: CDR1 SGHRS, CDR2 YFSETQ.

As concerns this clone: One junction end disagrees with the germline gene, perhaps due to a read error. The CDR3 nucleotides read TGTGCCAGCAGCCCCACCGGAAGGGAGGCGAACTTC. Its protein is CASSPTGREANF. The chain is built from TRBV7-9 and TRBJ2-7; weak D call: TRBD2 (6 bases). CDR1 SEHNR and CDR2 FQNEAQ come from the germline V gene (reference sequence). The CDR3 runs to 12 residues. Combining the CDR3 with reference TRBV7-9 and TRBJ2-7 gives the whole variable domain DTGVSQNPRHKITKRGQNVTFRCDPISEHNRLYWYRQTLGQGPEFLTYFQNEAQLEKSRLLSDRFSAERPKGSFSTLEIQRTEQGDSAMYLCASSPTGREANFGPGTRLTVT.

The chain is built from TRBV4-2 and TRBJ2-1, with 7 bases lining up with TRBD2. V shed 0 bases, J shed 4 bases, and the junction held 6 bases outside the gene matches. Germline lookup yields CDR1 LGHNA and CDR2 YNFKEQ. CDR3 size: 16 residues. The CDR3 DNA reads as TGTGCCAGCAGCCAAGAGTCTAGCGGTTCTTACAATGAGCAGTTCTTC. Amino acid sequence: CASSQESSGSYNEQFF.

V gene TRBV4-3 combines with J gene TRBJ2-7; D remains ambiguous. There are 15 residues in the CDR3. CDR1 is LGHNA, CDR2 YSLEER, per germline. V was trimmed by 1 base and J by 2 bases, leaving 12 bases between them. The CDR3 coding sequence is TGCGCCAGCAGCCAAGGTCTCGGTTCCCCCTACGAGCAGTACTTC. It yields the protein CASSQGLGSPYEQYF.

Turning to this clone: A read error may produce the germline difference seen at one junction end. The chain joins TRBV7-9 to TRBJ1-5; 9 bases fit TRBD1. The length of the CDR3 is 15 residues. Germline V lookup: CDR1 SEHNR, CDR2 FQNEAQ (reference sequence). The DNA for the CDR3 is TGTTCCAGCAGCTTCGGGGGACAGGGAGGCCAGCCCCAGCATTTT. The encoded protein is CSSSFGGQGGQPQHF. Full variable domain (rest looked up from reference TRBV7-9 and TRBJ1-5): DTGVSQNPRHKITKRGQNVTFRCDPISEHNRLYWYRQTLGQGPEFLTYFQNEAQLEKSRLLSDRFSAERPKGSFSTLEIQRTEQGDSAMYLCSSSFGGQGGQPQHFGDGTRLSIL.

The chain carries TRBV5-1 and TRBJ2-1; no reliable D call. V lost 5 bases and J lost 0, with 9 bases in between. The CDR3 totals 14 residues. Germline CDR1 is SGHRS and CDR2 is YFSETQ. In DNA form, the CDR3 reads TGCGCCAGCAGTTCCTCGAGCTCCTACAATGAGCAGTTCTTC. This codes for CASSSSSSYNEQFF.

Turning to this clone: The missing conserved phenylalanine or tryptophan at the end of this CDR3 makes a read error likely. This chain's CDR3 is CASSYSEGGGTEAFL. The DNA for the CDR3 is TGTGCCAGCAGTTACTCGGAGGGCGGGGGCACTGAAGCTTTCCTT. The V and J genes are TRBV6-5 and TRBJ1-1; tentative D call: TRBD1 (5 bases). V was pared by 0 bases and J by 4 bases, with 12 bases between. The CDR3 runs to 15 residues. CDR1 and CDR2 (germline): MNHEY, SVGAGI.

This chain connects TRBV29-1 to TRBJ1-2, with D unclear. The CDR3 loop spans 14 amino acids. CDR1 is SQVTM and CDR2 is ANQGSEA in the germline V gene. The V end was cut by 5 bases, the J end by 7 bases, with 20 bases between. CDR3 residues: CSVHPTPKEGGYTF. In DNA, the CDR3 is TGCAGCGTTCATCCTACCCCGAAGGAGGGTGGCTACACCTTC.

The V and J genes are TRBV5-8 and TRBJ2-1; 7 bases are shared with TRBD1. The V gene end was trimmed by 3 bases and the J gene end by 9 bases; junction bases not matched to a gene: 12. In germline, CDR1 is SGHTS, CDR2 YDEGEE. The CDR3 spans 15 residues. For the CDR3, the DNA is TGTGCCAGCAGCTCGTACAGGGGAGAAGGGGGTGAGCAGTTCTTC. It codes for CASSSYRGEGGEQFF.

In its sample, this clone was seen once. This chain links TRBV6-5 with TRBJ2-7; maybe TRBD2 (6 bases). The V end was cut by 6 bases, the J end by 2 bases, with 14 bases between. The germline CDR1 and CDR2 sequences are MNHEY and SVGAGI. CDR3 length equals 14 residues. CDR3 DNA sequence: TGTGCCAGCAGCCGAAGCGGGTTGACCTACGAGCAGTACTTC. It translates to CASSRSGLTYEQYF.

The V gene is TRBV29-1, the J gene TRBJ2-2; 11 nucleotides line up with TRBD1. With 5 bases clipped from V and 6 bases from J, the junction kept 2 bases outside the gene matches. Germline V gene data show CDR1 as SQVTM and CDR2 as ANQGSEA. This CDR3 comprises 13 residues. This CDR3 is CSVQDRGPGELFF. In DNA form, the CDR3 reads TGCAGCGTTCAGGACAGGGGGCCCGGGGAGCTGTTTTTT.

The chain employs TRBV9 and TRBJ2-2; 10 bases agree with TRBD2. This CDR3 comprises 18 residues. Per germline, CDR1 SGDLS and CDR2 YYNGEE. The V gene end was trimmed by 3 bases and the J gene end by 0 bases; junction bases not matched to a gene: 8. CDR3 in DNA: TGTGCCAGCAGCGCCCCCAATAGCGGGGGGCCGAACACCGGGGAGCTGTTTTTT. Its translation is CASSAPNSGGPNTGELFF.

The V gene is TRBV6-5, the J gene TRBJ1-2, with D possibly TRBD1 on 6 matching bases. Deletions cut 0 bases from V and 8 bases from J, with 13 bases between. The CDR3 covers 14 residues. Germline V gene data show CDR1 as MNHEY and CDR2 as SVGAGI. CDR3 bases: TGTGCCAGCAGTTACTCGATAGGCAGGGGCGGCTACACCTTC. Translation gives CASSYSIGRGGYTF.

The rearrangement links TRBV5-4 to TRBJ1-2; D remains unclear. Germline V lookup: CDR1 SGHNT, CDR2 YYREEE (reference sequence). Trimming removed 2 bases at V and 6 bases at J, with 14 bases between. This CDR3 is 14 amino acids long. As DNA, the CDR3 is TGTGCCAGCAGCTTTACCCCAGACACCAATGGCTACACCTTC. Amino acid sequence: CASSFTPDTNGYTF.

V and J are TRBV2 and TRBJ2-5, with D perhaps TRBD1 (6 bases). The end of the DNA fits TRBJ2-7 better, so the J call may be wrong. From germline, CDR1 is SNHLY and CDR2 FYNNEI. The CDR3 length is 13 residues. CDR3 DNA sequence: TGTGCCAGCACCCGGGACACTTCCTACGAGCAGTACTTC. This sequence encodes CASTRDTSYEQYF.

The rearrangement uses TRBV19 and TRBJ1-1; D gene uncertain. The CDR3 has 13 residues. The V and J ends lost 3 bases and 1 base respectively, with 6 bases between them. Germline V gene sequence: CDR1 LNHDA, CDR2 SQIVND (reference sequence). The CDR3 DNA reads TGTGCCAGTAGTATCTCAGAGAACACTGAAGCTTTCTTT. Its translation is CASSISENTEAFF.

This clone was counted only a few times. The chain recombines TRBV28 with TRBJ1-2; no firm D call. V lost 5 bases, J lost 1 base, and 5 bases lay in between. This CDR3 region has 12 residues. CDR1 MDHEN and CDR2 SYDVKM come from the germline V gene. CDR3 in DNA: TGTGCCAGCAGTCTCAGTAACTATGGCTACACCTTC. It is translated as CASSLSNYGYTF.

The chain uses TRBV27 and TRBJ2-1; 9 bases map to TRBD2. The CDR3 contains 17 residues. CDR1 and CDR2 (germline): MNHEY, SMNVEV (reference sequence). The J segment lost 4 bases and the V segment lost 5 bases, leaving 12 bases of the junction unmatched. The chain's CDR3 is CASSLQNLAGKYNEQFF. CDR3 sequence (DNA): TGTGCCAGCAGTCTCCAAAATCTAGCGGGGAAGTACAATGAGCAGTTCTTC.

The rearrangement joins TRBV4-1 to TRBJ1-5; 7 bases agree with TRBD1. The CDR3 has 16 residues. V shed 3 bases and J 3 bases; nucleotides not matched to a gene: 8. Germline V CDR1 and CDR2: MGHRA, YSYEKL. The CDR3 region is CASSQGTVFYNQPQHF. CDR3 coding DNA: TGCGCCAGCAGCCAGGGGACAGTTTTTTACAATCAGCCCCAGCATTTT.

This clone has just one count. CDR3 nucleotides: TGTGCCAGCAGTTTTCTATCAGGCCCGAACACCGGGGAGCTGTTTTTT. Amino acids: CASSFLSGPNTGELFF. V and J are TRBV27 and TRBJ2-2, with no clear D. Germline CDR1 and CDR2: MNHEY and SMNVEV (reference sequence). V lost 3 bases and J lost 0, with 11 bases in between. This CDR3 region has 16 residues.

This clone was counted a few times. The chain joins TRBV5-4 to TRBJ2-5; TRBD2 aligns across 9 bases. The CDR3 spans 14 residues. Germline lookup yields CDR1 SGHNT and CDR2 YYREEE (reference sequence). The V and J ends lost 4 bases and 7 bases, in that order; junction bases with no gene match: 8. The CDR3 region is CASSRERGDRTQYF. CDR3 in DNA: TGTGCCAGCAGCCGGGAGCGGGGGGACCGGACCCAGTACTTC.